These 24 T cell receptor beta chains were sequenced from one sample in a study of T cells in Graves' hyperthyroidism and ophthalmopathy. RNA transcripts were the template for amplifying TCR beta CDR3 regions. Researchers ran a first-round RT-PCR on the TCR CDR3 using the HTBI primer set. TCRdb reanalysed the multiplex PCR reads using MiXCR and keeps one entry per CDR3 protein. The data contain approximately 720,000 distinct CDR3 sequences, 18% of them singletons. Specimen: blood. These TCRs come from a woman aged 50 to 65 with Graves' hyperthyroidism that later progressed to Graves' ophthalmopathy.

This chain joins TRBV12-3 or TRBV12-4 and TRBJ2-5; 11 bases are shared with TRBD1. This CDR3 is built from 17 residues. The junction had 13 bases not matched to a gene; V was cut back by 5 bases and J by 5 bases. CDR3 DNA: TGTGCCAGCAGTCGACCTTCAGGACAGGGGGCGGGTGAGACCCAGTACTTC. Protein: CASSRPSGQGAGETQYF.

This clonotype was observed a handful of times. V usage is TRBV20-1 and J usage is TRBJ1-5; 7 bases match TRBD1. This CDR3 contains 15 residues. The V and J ends lost 2 bases and 4 bases, in that order; junction bases with no gene match: 8. Per germline, CDR1 DFQATT and CDR2 SNEGSKA (reference sequence). The CDR3 sequence is CSARIPGQQNQPQHF. DNA of the CDR3: TGCAGTGCTAGAATTCCGGGACAGCAAAATCAGCCCCAGCATTTT.

This clonotype has a handful of counts. The chain couples TRBV6-5 to TRBJ1-3; no definite D call. The V gene lost 4 bases and the J gene lost 4 bases, with 14 bases spanning the gap. Germline loops: CDR1 MNHEY, CDR2 SVGAGI. This CDR3 comprises 15 residues. CDR3 protein: CASSSRGLEGNTIYF. CDR3 nucleotides: TGTGCCAGCAGTTCTCGGGGATTGGAAGGAAACACCATATATTTT.

There are many counts of this clonotype. In DNA form, the CDR3 reads TGCAGTGCTAGTGGATTAGTTAGGGCAGGGTCCTACAATGAGCAGTTCTTC. It yields the protein CSASGLVRAGSYNEQFF. The chain is built from TRBV20-1 and TRBJ2-1; possible D gene TRBD1, 5 bases. V shed 3 bases and J shed 1 base, with 19 bases lying between them. CDR1 and CDR2 from the germline V gene are DFQATT and SNEGSKA (reference sequence). The CDR3 consists of 17 residues.

This CDR3 is CASSFGAARSYEQYF. CDR3 nucleotide sequence: TGTGCCAGCAGTTTTGGGGCAGCAAGATCATACGAGCAGTACTTC. The V and J genes are TRBV6-2 or TRBV6-3 and TRBJ2-7; TRBD1 is a possible D gene (5 bases). Germline assignment: CDR1 MNHEY and CDR2 SVGEGT. V was cut by 4 bases and J by 4 bases, with 17 bases left in between. This CDR3 contains 15 residues.

This clonotype was counted many times. The genes are TRBV20-1 and TRBJ2-1, with D unclear. Trimming stripped 4 bases from V and 5 bases from J, with 12 bases between. The CDR3 spans 13 residues. Germline lookup yields CDR1 DFQATT and CDR2 SNEGSKA (reference sequence). DNA for the CDR3: TGCAGTGCTAACCAAATGCAAGACAATGAGCAGTTCTTC. It codes for CSANQMQDNEQFF.

This clonotype was detected many times. The rearrangement uses TRBV20-1 and TRBJ2-1; TRBD2 matches at 13 bases. J was trimmed by 8 bases and V by 0 bases; bases with no gene match: 7. The CDR3 sequence is 16 residues long. In germline, CDR1 is DFQATT, CDR2 SNEGSKA (reference sequence). For the CDR3, the DNA is TGCAGTGCTAGAGATAAGGGACTAGCGGGGCTGGATGAGCAGTTCTTC. As protein: CSARDKGLAGLDEQFF.

This clonotype showed up just a few times. The chain recombines TRBV5-6 with TRBJ2-2, with 8 positions matching TRBD1. The length of the CDR3 is 18 residues. The junction had 16 bases not matched to a gene; V was cut back by 4 bases and J by 5 bases. Germline lookup yields CDR1 SGHDT and CDR2 YYEEEE. CDR3 DNA sequence: TGTGCCAGCAGCCCGCGGACAGGGCAGGGGGAACTAACCGGGGAGCTGTTTTTT. Translation: CASSPRTGQGELTGELFF.

The chain links TRBV2 to TRBJ2-3; D ambiguous. The CDR3 covers 15 residues. The V gene lost 2 bases and the J gene lost 1 base, with 10 bases spanning the gap. Per the germline V gene, CDR1 is SNHLY and CDR2 is FYNNEI. The CDR3 loop reads CASSERYPGTDTQYF. The CDR3 DNA reads as TGTGCCAGCAGTGAAAGGTATCCGGGCACAGATACGCAGTATTTT.

This clonotype was counted only a few times. A much larger clone lies one base from this, so it may be a read error. V and J are TRBV3-1 and TRBJ2-3, with 7 bases matching TRBD2. The junction had 8 bases not matched to a gene; V was cut back by 5 bases and J by 0 bases. Germline V gene lookup returns CDR1 LGHDT and CDR2 YNNKEL (reference sequence). This CDR3 is built from 16 residues. CDR3 amino acids: CASSDLAAPSTDTQYF. For the CDR3, the DNA is TGTGCCAGCAGCGATCTAGCGGCGCCGAGCACAGATACGCAGTATTTT.

This clonotype was counted ten times or more. This chain links TRBV18 with TRBJ2-3, with D possibly called TRBD1 or TRBD2 (5 bases each). Looked up from germline, CDR1 is KGHSH and CDR2 is LQKENI. V lost 3 bases and J lost 2, with 9 bases in between. CDR3 length: 14 amino acids. This CDR3 is CASSPTGATDTQYF. The CDR3 nucleotides are TGTGCCAGCTCACCCACCGGGGCCACAGATACGCAGTATTTT.

In this sample, this clonotype turned up many times. The rearrangement joins TRBV2 to TRBJ2-7, with D maybe TRBD1 (5 bases). Germline CDR1 SNHLY, CDR2 FYNNEI. The V gene lost 1 base and the J gene lost 1 base, with 11 bases spanning the gap. The CDR3 consists of 15 residues. In nucleotides, the CDR3 is TGTGCCAGCAGTGAAGGGCACGGACAATCCTACGAGCAGTACTTC. Protein sequence: CASSEGHGQSYEQYF.

This chain joins TRBV27 and TRBJ1-5; D call uncertain. The germline V gene encodes CDR1 MNHEY and CDR2 SMNVEV (reference sequence). The CDR3 covers 13 residues. V was pared by 10 bases and J by 7 bases, with 17 bases between. In DNA form, the CDR3 reads TGTGCCACCCGGGAGAGCTCGGGGCAGCCCCAGCATTTT. This gives the protein CATRESSGQPQHF.

This clonotype has at least ten counts. CDR3 protein: CASSPAPQNTEAFF. CDR3 coding DNA: TGCGCCAGCAGCCCAGCCCCCCAGAACACTGAAGCTTTCTTT. The chain joins TRBV5-1 to TRBJ1-1; D not resolved. Germline V gene lookup returns CDR1 SGHRS and CDR2 YFSETQ. The CDR3 contains 14 residues. Trimming removed 4 bases from V and 1 base from J, with 11 bases in between.

This clonotype was seen a handful of times. The chain couples TRBV20-1 to TRBJ1-2; the D gene is possibly TRBD1 (5 bases). V lost 2 bases and J 2 bases, leaving 9 bases between the germline ends. CDR1 and CDR2 from the germline V gene are DFQATT and SNEGSKA (reference sequence). This CDR3 is built from 13 residues. The CDR3 DNA reads as TGCAGTGCTAGACCGGGGCGAAACTATGGCTACACCTTC. Protein sequence: CSARPGRNYGYTF.

Regarding this clonotype: This sequence may be a read error, since a much larger clone differs from it by one base. The chain employs TRBV20-1 and TRBJ1-2, with TRBD1 as a possible D gene (5 bases). Trimming stripped 1 base from V and 9 bases from J, with 12 bases between. The CDR3 is 12 residues long. The germline CDR1 and CDR2 sequences are DFQATT and SNEGSKA (reference sequence). The chain's CDR3 is CSARGRADSYTF. The CDR3 DNA reads as TGCAGTGCTAGAGGCAGGGCGGATAGCTACACCTTC.

This clonotype was seen only a few times. Compared with germline, one end of the junction differs, possibly owing to a read error. The V call is TRBV5-1, the J call TRBJ1-3; 7 bases align to TRBD1. CDR1 is SGHRS and CDR2 is YFSETQ in the germline V gene. The CDR3 covers 21 residues. CDR3 in amino acids: CASSLERRDSRILFSGNTIYF. The CDR3 DNA is TGTGCCAGCAGCTTGGAACGCCGGGACAGCCGTATTTTGTTCTCTGGAAACACCATATATTTT.

The sample holds many counts of this clonotype. Its ends do not fully match the called genes, so a read error is possible. As DNA, the CDR3 is TGTGCCAGCTCACCGGCAGGCCAAGAGACCCAGTACTTC. It specifies CASSPAGQETQYF. The chain couples TRBV5-1 to TRBJ2-5; D not certain. CDR3 length: 13 residues. Germline CDR1 is SGHRS and CDR2 is YFSETQ.

This sequence joins TRBV11-2 and TRBJ2-3; D gene ambiguous. V was trimmed by 5 bases and J by 4 bases, leaving 10 bases between them. Germline lookup yields CDR1 SGHAT and CDR2 FQNNGV. This CDR3 is built from 13 residues. In nucleotides, the CDR3 is TGTGCCAGCAGCCTCCCTCGCGCAGATACGCAGTATTTT. This encodes CASSLPRADTQYF.

The rearrangement links TRBV12-3 or TRBV12-4 to TRBJ2-5; 11 positions match TRBD2. There are 16 residues in the CDR3. Trimming cost V 3 bases and J 5 bases; bases outside gene matches: 8. The chain's CDR3 is CASSLVAGGPGETQYF. CDR3 sequence (DNA): TGTGCCAGCAGTTTGGTAGCGGGAGGGCCTGGGGAGACCCAGTACTTC.

This clonotype has a handful of counts. The gene calls are TRBV19 and TRBJ2-1; no clear D. The V gene's germline CDR1 is LNHDA and CDR2 SQIVND (reference sequence). The CDR3 loop spans 18 amino acids. V lost 2 bases and J lost 0, with 17 bases in between. The CDR3: CASSIRYEHPNSYNEQFF. DNA of the CDR3: TGTGCCAGTAGTATAAGGTACGAGCACCCGAACTCCTACAATGAGCAGTTCTTC.

This clonotype was recorded at least ten times. V usage is TRBV6-1 and J usage is TRBJ1-1; no clear D. Germline V CDR1 and CDR2: MNHNS, SASEGT. This CDR3 is 12 amino acids long. With 1 base removed from V and 5 bases from J, the gap between germline ends came to 5 bases. The CDR3 loop reads CASSEEDTEAFF. The CDR3 DNA is TGTGCCAGCAGTGAAGAGGATACTGAAGCTTTCTTT.

The gene calls are TRBV9 and TRBJ2-1; perhaps TRBD1 as D (6 bases). The germline V gene encodes CDR1 SGDLS and CDR2 YYNGEE. Between the trimmed V and J ends, which lost 0 bases and 9 bases, there was a span of 10 bases. The CDR3 is 13 residues long. Here the CDR3 reads CASSVGQGFEQFF. For the CDR3, the DNA is TGTGCCAGCAGCGTAGGGCAGGGGTTTGAGCAGTTCTTC.

The rearrangement joins TRBV7-2 to TRBJ1-6; no clear D. CDR1 is SGHTA and CDR2 is FQGNSA in the germline V gene. The CDR3 is made up of 16 amino acids. V lost 5 bases, J lost 7 bases, and 18 bases lay in between. The CDR3 here is CASSNPGAGWNSPLHF. The CDR3 DNA reads as TGTGCCAGCAGCAACCCGGGCGCAGGCTGGAATTCACCCCTCCACTTT.